This entry is about one TCR beta chain. The antigen is not known. TCR beta cDNA was generated via 5'RACE template switching incorporating UMIs. TCRdb derives one entry per CDR3 protein from the 5' RACE reads, leaving out DNA. The table lists about 380,000 distinct CDR3 sequences. Germline V gene lookup returns CDR1 KGHSH and CDR2 LQKENI. The CDR3 consists of 13 residues. The data are from a study of T cells expressing NK-cell markers. Study overall: Repertoires of TCR beta were obtained from T cells sorted as CD3+CD56+NKG2C+, CD3+CD56+NKG2C- and CD3+CD56-NKG2C+. HCMV seropositivity marked most of the eight sequenced donors; one was seronegative.

The study, taken as a whole, reports: Dominant NKG2C+ clonotype frequencies of 1.0-7.0% of CD8+ T cells were measured in more than five donors.

The sequencing input was blood T cells: a sorted CD56 or NKG2C T cell subset, CD4+ or CD8+ T cells, or bulk PBMC T cells (not recorded which). The genes are TRBV18 and TRBJ1-2. This TCR was sampled from a man aged 18-70 years in good health. CDR3 sequence reads: CASSPKEQFGYTF.